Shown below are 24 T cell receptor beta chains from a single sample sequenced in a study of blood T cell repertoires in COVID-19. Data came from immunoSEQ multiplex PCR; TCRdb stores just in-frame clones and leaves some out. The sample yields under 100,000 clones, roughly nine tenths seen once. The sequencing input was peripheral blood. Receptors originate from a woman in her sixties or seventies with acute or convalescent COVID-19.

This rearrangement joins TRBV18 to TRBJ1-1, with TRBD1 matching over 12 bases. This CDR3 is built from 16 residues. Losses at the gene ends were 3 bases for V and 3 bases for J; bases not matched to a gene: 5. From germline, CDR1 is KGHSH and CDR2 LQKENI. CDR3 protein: CASSPLGQGADTEAFF. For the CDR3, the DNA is TGTGCCAGCTCACCCCTGGGACAGGGGGCGGACACTGAAGCTTTCTTT. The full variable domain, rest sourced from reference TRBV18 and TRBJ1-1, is NAGVMQNPRHLVRRRGQEARLRCSPMKGHSHVYWYRQLPEEGLKFMVYLQKENIIDESGMPKERFSAEFPKEGPSILRIQQVVRGDSAAYFCASSPLGQGADTEAFFGQGTRLTVV.

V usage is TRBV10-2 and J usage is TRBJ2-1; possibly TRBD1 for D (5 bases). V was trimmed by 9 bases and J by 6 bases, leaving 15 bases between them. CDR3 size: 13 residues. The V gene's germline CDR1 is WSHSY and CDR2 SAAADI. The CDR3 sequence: CASKWQGSNEQFF. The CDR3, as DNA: TGCGCCAGTAAATGGCAGGGCAGCAATGAGCAGTTCTTC.

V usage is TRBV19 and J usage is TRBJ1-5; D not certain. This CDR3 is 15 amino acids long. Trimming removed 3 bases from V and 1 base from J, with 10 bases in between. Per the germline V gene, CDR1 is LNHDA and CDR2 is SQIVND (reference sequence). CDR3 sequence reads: CASSIAGLSNQPQHF. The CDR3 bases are TGTGCCAGTAGTATCGCGGGTTTGAGCAATCAGCCCCAGCATTTT.

This CDR3 reads CASSLTGGGAFRYTDTQYF. CDR3 bases: TGTGCCAGCAGTTTAACGGGCGGGGGGGCCTTTCGGTACACAGATACGCAGTATTTT. The chain carries TRBV28 and TRBJ2-3; 9 nucleotides match TRBD2. In germline, CDR1 is MDHEN, CDR2 SYDVKM. Germline trimming cut 2 bases from V and 2 bases from J; bases unmatched to any gene: 14. The CDR3 sequence is 19 residues long.

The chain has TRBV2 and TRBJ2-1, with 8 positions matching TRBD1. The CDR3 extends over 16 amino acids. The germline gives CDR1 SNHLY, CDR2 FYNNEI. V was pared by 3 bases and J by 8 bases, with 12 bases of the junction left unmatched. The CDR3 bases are TGTGCCAGCAGTGACCGAACCCTTGCAGGGGGCGATGAGCAGTTCTTC. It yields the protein CASSDRTLAGGDEQFF.

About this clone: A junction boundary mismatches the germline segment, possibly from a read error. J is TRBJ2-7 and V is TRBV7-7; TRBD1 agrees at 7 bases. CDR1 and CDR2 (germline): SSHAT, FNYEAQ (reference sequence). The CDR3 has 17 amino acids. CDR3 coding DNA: TGTGCTAGCAGCTTACAGGCGGATTATCTGACAGGGCACGAGCAGTACTTC. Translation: CASSLQADYLTGHEQYF. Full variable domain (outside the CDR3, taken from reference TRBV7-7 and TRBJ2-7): GAGVSQSPRYKVTKRGQDVTLRCDPISSHATLYWYQQALGQGPEFLTYFNYEAQPDKSGLPSDRFSAERPEGSISTLTIQRTEQRDSAMYRCASSLQADYLTGHEQYFGPGTRLTVT.

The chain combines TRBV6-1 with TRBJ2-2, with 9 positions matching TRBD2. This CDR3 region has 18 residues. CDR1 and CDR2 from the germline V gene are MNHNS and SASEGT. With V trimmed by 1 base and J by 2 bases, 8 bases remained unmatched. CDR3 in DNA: TGTGCCAGCAGTGAAGTCGCGGGGGGGCCCGGAAACACCGGGGAGCTGTTTTTT. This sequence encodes CASSEVAGGPGNTGELFF.

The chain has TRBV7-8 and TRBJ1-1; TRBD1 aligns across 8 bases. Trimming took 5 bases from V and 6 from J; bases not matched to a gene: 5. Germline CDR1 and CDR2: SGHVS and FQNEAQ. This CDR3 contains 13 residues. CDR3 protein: CASSRDRKAEAFF. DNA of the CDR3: TGTGCCAGCAGCCGGGACAGGAAGGCTGAAGCTTTCTTT. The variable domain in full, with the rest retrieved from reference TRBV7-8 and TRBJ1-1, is GAGVSQSPRYKVAKRGQDVALRCDPISGHVSLFWYQQALGQGPEFLTYFQNEAQLDKSGLPSDRFFAERPEGSVSTLKIQRTQQEDSAVYLCASSRDRKAEAFFGQGTRLTVV.

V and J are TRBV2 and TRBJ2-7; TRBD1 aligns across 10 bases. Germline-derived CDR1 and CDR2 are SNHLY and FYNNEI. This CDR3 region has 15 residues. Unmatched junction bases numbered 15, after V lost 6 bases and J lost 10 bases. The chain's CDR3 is CASRGSGTGVRGQYF. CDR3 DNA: TGTGCCAGCAGAGGATCCGGGACAGGGGTCCGGGGACAGTACTTC.

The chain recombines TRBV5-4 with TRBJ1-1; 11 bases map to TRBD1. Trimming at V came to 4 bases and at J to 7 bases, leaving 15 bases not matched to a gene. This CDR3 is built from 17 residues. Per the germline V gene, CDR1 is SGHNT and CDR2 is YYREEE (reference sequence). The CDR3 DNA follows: TGTGCCAGCAGCCCTGTCCCGGGACAGGGGGGAAATAGTGAAGCTTTCTTT. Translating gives CASSPVPGQGGNSEAFF.

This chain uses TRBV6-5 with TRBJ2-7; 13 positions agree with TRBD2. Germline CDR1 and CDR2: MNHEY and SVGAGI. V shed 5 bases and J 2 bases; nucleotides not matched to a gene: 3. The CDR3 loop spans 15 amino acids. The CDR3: CASSPGLAGPYEQYV. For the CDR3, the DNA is TGTGCCAGCAGTCCGGGACTAGCGGGACCCTACGAGCAGTACGTC.

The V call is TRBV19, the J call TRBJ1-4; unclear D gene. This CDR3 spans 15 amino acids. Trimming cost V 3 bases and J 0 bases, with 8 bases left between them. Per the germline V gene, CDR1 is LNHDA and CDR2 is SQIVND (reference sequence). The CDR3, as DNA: TGTGCCAGTAGTATGAAAGCCTCAACTAATGAAAAACTGTTTTTT. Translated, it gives CASSMKASTNEKLFF.

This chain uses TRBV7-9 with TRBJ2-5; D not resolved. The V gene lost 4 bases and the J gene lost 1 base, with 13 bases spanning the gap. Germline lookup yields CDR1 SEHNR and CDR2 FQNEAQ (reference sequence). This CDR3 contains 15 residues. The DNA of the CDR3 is TGTGCCAGCAGCTCAATAGACACACTCCAAGAGACCCAGTACTTC. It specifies CASSSIDTLQETQYF.

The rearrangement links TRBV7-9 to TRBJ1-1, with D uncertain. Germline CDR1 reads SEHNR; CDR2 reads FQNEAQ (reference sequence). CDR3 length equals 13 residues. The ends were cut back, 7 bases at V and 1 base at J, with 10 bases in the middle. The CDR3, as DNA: TGTGCCAGCACGGCGGAGGCGAACACTGAAGCTTTCTTT. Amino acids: CASTAEANTEAFF.

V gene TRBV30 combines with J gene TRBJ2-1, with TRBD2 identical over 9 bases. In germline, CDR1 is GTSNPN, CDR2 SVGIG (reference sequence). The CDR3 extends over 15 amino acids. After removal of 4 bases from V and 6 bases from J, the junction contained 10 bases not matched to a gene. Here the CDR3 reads CAWTRGLARGNEQFF. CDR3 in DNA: TGTGCCTGGACCCGAGGACTAGCGAGGGGCAATGAGCAGTTCTTC. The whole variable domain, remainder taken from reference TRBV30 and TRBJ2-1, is SQTIHQWPATLVQPVGSPLSLECTVEGTSNPNLYWYRQAAGRGLQLLFYSVGIGQISSEVPQNLSASRPQDRQFILSSKKLLLSDSGFYLCAWTRGLARGNEQFFGPGTRLTVL.

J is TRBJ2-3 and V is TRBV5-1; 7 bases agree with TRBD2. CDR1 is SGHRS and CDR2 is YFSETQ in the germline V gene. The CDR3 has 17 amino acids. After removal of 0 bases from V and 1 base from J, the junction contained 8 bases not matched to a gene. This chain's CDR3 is CASSLAVRSGGTDTQYF. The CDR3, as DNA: TGCGCCAGCAGCTTGGCGGTCAGGAGCGGGGGCACAGATACGCAGTATTTT.

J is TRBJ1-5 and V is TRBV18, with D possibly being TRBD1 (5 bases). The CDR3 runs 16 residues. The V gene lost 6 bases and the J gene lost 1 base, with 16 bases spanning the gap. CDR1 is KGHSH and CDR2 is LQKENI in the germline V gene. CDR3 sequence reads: CASSTGTGGSNQPQHF. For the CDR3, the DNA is TGTGCCAGCTCCACAGGAACGGGGGGGAGCAATCAGCCCCAGCATTTT.

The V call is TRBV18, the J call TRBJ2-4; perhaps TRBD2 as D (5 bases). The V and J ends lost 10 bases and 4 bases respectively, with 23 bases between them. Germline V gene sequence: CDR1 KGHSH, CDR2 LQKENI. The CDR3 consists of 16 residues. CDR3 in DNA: TGTGCCACCCCCTTGGGATTGACGGGGTTAAAAAACATTCAGTACTTC. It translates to CATPLGLTGLKNIQYF.

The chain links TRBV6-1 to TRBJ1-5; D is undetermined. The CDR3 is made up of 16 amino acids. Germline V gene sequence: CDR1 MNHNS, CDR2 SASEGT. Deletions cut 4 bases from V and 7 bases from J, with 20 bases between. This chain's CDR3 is CASSAPSAGRSQPQHF. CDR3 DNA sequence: TGTGCCAGCAGTGCTCCAAGCGCGGGTAGGAGCCAGCCCCAGCATTTT.

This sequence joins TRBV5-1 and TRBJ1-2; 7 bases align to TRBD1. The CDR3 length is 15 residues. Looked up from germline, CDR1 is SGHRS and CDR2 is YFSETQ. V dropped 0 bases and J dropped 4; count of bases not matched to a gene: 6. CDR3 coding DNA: TGCGCCAGCAGCTTGGACGGACAGGTTGCCTATGGCTACACCTTC. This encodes CASSLDGQVAYGYTF. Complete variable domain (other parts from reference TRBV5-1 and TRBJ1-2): KAGVTQTPRYLIKTRGQQVTLSCSPISGHRSVSWYQQTPGQGLQFLFEYFSETQRNKGNFPGRFSGRQFSNSRSEMNVSTLELGDSALYLCASSLDGQVAYGYTFGSGTRLTVV.

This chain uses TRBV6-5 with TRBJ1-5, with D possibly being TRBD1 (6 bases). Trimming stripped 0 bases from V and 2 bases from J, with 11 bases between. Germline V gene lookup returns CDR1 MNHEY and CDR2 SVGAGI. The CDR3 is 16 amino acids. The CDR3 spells CASSYSAGAGNQPQHF. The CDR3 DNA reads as TGTGCCAGCAGTTACTCGGCGGGGGCAGGCAATCAGCCCCAGCATTTT.

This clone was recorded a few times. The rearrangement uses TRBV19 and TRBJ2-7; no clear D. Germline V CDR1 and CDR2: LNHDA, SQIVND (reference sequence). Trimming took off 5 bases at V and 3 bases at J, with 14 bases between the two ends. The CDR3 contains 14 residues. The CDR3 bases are TGTGCCAGTAGTTACCAGTCTGGTGGCTACGAGCAGTACTTC. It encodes CASSYQSGGYEQYF. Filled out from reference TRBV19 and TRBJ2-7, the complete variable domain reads DGGITQSPKYLFRKEGQNVTLSCEQNLNHDAMYWYRQDPGQGLRLIYYSQIVNDFQKGDIAEGYSVSREKKESFPLTVTSAQKNPTAFYLCASSYQSGGYEQYFGPGTRLTVT.

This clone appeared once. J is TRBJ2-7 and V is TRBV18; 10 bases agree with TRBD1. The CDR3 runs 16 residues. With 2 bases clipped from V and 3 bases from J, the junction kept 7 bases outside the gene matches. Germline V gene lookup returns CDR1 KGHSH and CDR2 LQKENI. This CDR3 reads CASSPFAGTGDYEQYF. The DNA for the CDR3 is TGTGCCAGCTCACCATTTGCCGGGACAGGGGACTACGAGCAGTACTTC.

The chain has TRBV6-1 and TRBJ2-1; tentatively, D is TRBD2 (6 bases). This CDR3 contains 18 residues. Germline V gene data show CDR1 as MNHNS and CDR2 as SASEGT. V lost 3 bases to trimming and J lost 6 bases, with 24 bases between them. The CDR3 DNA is TGTGCCAGCAGTGAGAGACTAGGGTCTTCCCAGACGCGCAATGAGCAGTTCTTC. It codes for CASSERLGSSQTRNEQFF.